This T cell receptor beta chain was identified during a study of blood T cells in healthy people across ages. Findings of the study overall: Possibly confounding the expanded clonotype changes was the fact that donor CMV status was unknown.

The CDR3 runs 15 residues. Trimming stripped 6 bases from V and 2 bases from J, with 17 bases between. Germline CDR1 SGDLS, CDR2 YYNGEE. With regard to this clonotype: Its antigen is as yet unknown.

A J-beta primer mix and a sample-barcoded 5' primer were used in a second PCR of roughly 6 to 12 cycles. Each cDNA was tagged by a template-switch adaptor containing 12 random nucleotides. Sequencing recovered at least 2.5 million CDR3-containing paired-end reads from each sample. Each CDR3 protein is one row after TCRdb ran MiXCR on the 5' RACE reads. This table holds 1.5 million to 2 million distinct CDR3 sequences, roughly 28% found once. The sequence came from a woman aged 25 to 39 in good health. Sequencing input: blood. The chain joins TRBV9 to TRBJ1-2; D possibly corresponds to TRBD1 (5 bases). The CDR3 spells CASTPWGTENYGYTF. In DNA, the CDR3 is TGTGCCAGCACCCCTTGGGGGACCGAGAACTATGGCTACACCTTC.